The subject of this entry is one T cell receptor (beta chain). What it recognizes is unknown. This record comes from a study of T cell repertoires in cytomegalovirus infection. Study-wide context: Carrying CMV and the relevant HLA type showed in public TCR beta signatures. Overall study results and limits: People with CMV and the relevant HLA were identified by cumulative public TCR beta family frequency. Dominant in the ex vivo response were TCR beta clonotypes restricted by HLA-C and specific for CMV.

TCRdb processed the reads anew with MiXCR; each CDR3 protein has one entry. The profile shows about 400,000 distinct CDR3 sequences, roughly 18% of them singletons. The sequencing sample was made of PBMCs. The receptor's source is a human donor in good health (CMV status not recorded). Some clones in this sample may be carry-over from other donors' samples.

The CDR3 is CAIAASGTDTQYF. The CDR3 region has the DNA TGTGCCATCGCGGCTAGCGGCACAGATACGCAGTATTTT. This chain connects TRBV10-3 to TRBJ2-3; D may be TRBD2 (6 bases). The CDR3 loop spans 13 amino acids. The V gene lost 8 bases and the J gene lost 1 base, with 10 bases spanning the gap. Looked up from germline, CDR1 is ENHRY and CDR2 is SYGVKD.